This TCR beta chain appears in the sequencing data of a study of T cells after yellow fever vaccination. TCRdb itself ran the 5' RACE reads through MiXCR, one entry per CDR3 protein. The sample carries hundreds of thousands of distinct CDR3 sequences, roughly 8% recorded once. There are a few counts of this clonotype. The CDR3 length is 16 residues. CDR1 MNHEY and CDR2 SVGAGI come from the germline V gene. V lost 0 bases and J 4 bases, leaving 15 bases between the germline ends. Sequencing was performed on PBMCs, taken more than 35 days after the first yellow fever vaccination. This rearrangement joins TRBV6-5 to TRBJ1-2; the D is unclear. This clonotype was obtained from a young man who received the YFV17D yellow fever vaccine. This CDR3 is CASSYSMSEQPYGYTF. CDR3 DNA sequence: TGTGCCAGCAGTTACTCCATGTCGGAACAGCCCTATGGCTACACCTTC.